This TCR beta chain is drawn from a study of radiotherapy plus CTLA-4 blockade in lung cancer. As for the study in general: For 15% to 20% of patients, objective responses occurred, and roughly 30% had disease control.

Study-wide findings and caveats: Researchers report tumor-derived TCR clones expanding in blood after radiotherapy plus ipilimumab. The best predictor of response was reported to be early blood T cell clone dynamics, with interferon-beta.

Profiling relied on immunoSEQ multiplex PCR, and the TCRdb table lists in-frame clones only, not all of them. Among just under 45,000 clones listed, roughly 67% were seen once. Worth noting for this clone: Its target is unknown.

The V gene's germline CDR1 is SGHAT and CDR2 FQNNGV. V lost 1 base and J lost 4, with 13 bases in between. The CDR3 totals 15 residues. The TCR originated in a human donor with non-small cell lung cancer who had a partial response to radiotherapy plus ipilimumab. The V gene is TRBV11-2, the J gene TRBJ2-5; weak D call: TRBD2 (5 bases). This material consisted of peripheral blood, taken from a patient treated with radiotherapy plus ipilimumab. DNA for the CDR3: TGTGCCAGCAGCTTAGCCCGGGGAGATGGAGAGACCCAGTACTTC. It is translated as CASSLARGDGETQYF.